The 5 T cell receptor beta chains listed next were all sequenced from one sample in a study of human T cells and chemical hapten exposure (dated by TCRdb to the early 2020s). The treatment or condition label, as the study defines it: therapeutic diphenylcyclopropenone sensitization with weekly scalp DPC. During library preparation, unique molecular identifiers were attached to individual cDNA molecules so that TCRs could be counted quantitatively and reproducibly. TCRdb took the public reads, trimmed them with fastp at Q25, ran MiXCR for clone calling and kept in-frame beta chains. Under each unique CDR3 protein, matching rows form one entry showing the most common genes and DNA. Across this sample there are some 4,600 distinct CDR3 sequences, with around 45% seen only once. The top ten clones comprise approximately 3.7% of the sample. Material: whole blood, obtained before DPC sensitization or 2, 6, or about 24 weeks after (not recorded which). These receptors came from an adult with alopecia areata. Some clones in this sample may be carry-over from other donors' samples. This table probably holds off-target reads from a library built for another chain.

The J gene is TRBJ2-7, the V gene TRBV6-2 or TRBV6-3, with D possibly TRBD2 on 6 matching bases. There are 13 residues in the CDR3. Trimming took 4 bases from V and 2 from J, leaving 9 bases between them. CDR1 and CDR2 (germline): MNHEY, SVGEGT. CDR3 loop: CASSFRGTYEQYF. CDR3 DNA sequence: TGTGCCAGCAGTTTTCGGGGGACCTACGAGCAGTACTTC.

This clonotype was found a few times. The V and J genes are TRBV4-3 and TRBJ2-3; TRBD2 matches 13 bases. This CDR3 is built from 16 residues. Germline lookup yields CDR1 LGHNA and CDR2 YSLEER. J was trimmed by 8 bases and V by 4 bases; bases with no gene match: 9. The CDR3 DNA follows: TGCGCCAGCAGCCCCGAACTAGCGGGGGGGCGCGGTACGCAGTATTTT. Its translation is CASSPELAGGRGTQYF.

This CDR3 reads CASSRTGGRNEQFF. CDR3 DNA sequence: TGTGCCAGCAGCCGGACAGGGGGTAGGAATGAGCAGTTCTTC. V and J are TRBV11-2 and TRBJ2-1; 10 nucleotides align to TRBD1. V lost 5 bases and J lost 7; bases outside the gene matches: 5. CDR1 and CDR2 from the germline V gene are SGHAT and FQNNGV. The CDR3 extends over 14 amino acids.

The rearrangement joins TRBV20-1 to TRBJ2-3, with D perhaps matching TRBD2 (5 bases). The CDR3 is 12 amino acids. Trimming cost V 6 bases and J 4 bases, with 11 bases left between them. CDR1 and CDR2 from the germline V gene are DFQATT and SNEGSKA (reference sequence). The CDR3 coding sequence is TGCAGTGCCCCGGACTCCCCAGATACGCAGTATTTT. It is translated as CSAPDSPDTQYF.

The J gene is TRBJ2-3, the V gene TRBV7-2, with TRBD2 identical over 13 bases. The germline V gene has CDR1 SGHTA and CDR2 FQGNSA. The junction had 2 bases not matched to a gene; V was cut back by 1 base and J by 1 base. The CDR3 is made up of 17 amino acids. CDR3 amino acids: CASSLVGTSGGTDTQYF. The DNA of the CDR3 is TGTGCCAGCAGCTTAGTCGGGACTAGCGGGGGCACAGATACGCAGTATTTT.